This entry lists 10 T cell receptor beta chains sequenced from one sample in a study of T-cell memory formation after mild COVID-19. Using its own MiXCR run on the 5' RACE reads, TCRdb lists one record per CDR3 protein. The profile shows under 200,000 distinct CDR3 sequences, around 13% of them singletons. Sequenced: PBMCs or a T cell subset sorted from them (not recorded which). The receptors here all came from a man aged 18 to 30 who had mild COVID-19 (a few samples of this study predate the infection). Cell type and time point are not known.

The V call is TRBV10-3, the J call TRBJ1-3; D gene uncertain. V lost 4 bases and J 0 bases, leaving 25 bases between the germline ends. The germline V gene has CDR1 ENHRY and CDR2 SYGVKD. This CDR3 region has 20 residues. CDR3 DNA sequence: TGTGCCATCAGTGGGCCATGGGGAGCGGCAGGCCTTACCTCTGGAAACACCATATATTTT. This translates into CAISGPWGAAGLTSGNTIYF.

In its sample, this clonotype was seen a few times. V usage is TRBV28 and J usage is TRBJ1-2, with TRBD1 as a possible D gene (6 bases). CDR3 size: 14 residues. Germline CDR1 is MDHEN and CDR2 is SYDVKM. The germline V and J ends were trimmed by 7 bases and 4 bases, with 16 bases remaining between them. The CDR3 region has the DNA TGTGCCAGCACCGCATCAGGGGCAATCTATGGCTACACCTTC. Amino acid sequence: CASTASGAIYGYTF.

This clonotype has only a few counts. The CDR3 is CASSSRGSESTDTQYF. The DNA for the CDR3 is TGTGCCAGCAGCTCCCGGGGTAGCGAGAGCACAGATACGCAGTATTTT. V and J are TRBV11-2 and TRBJ2-3, with a tentative D call TRBD2 (5 bases). The V end was cut by 4 bases, the J end by 0 bases, with 14 bases between. Germline CDR1 reads SGHAT; CDR2 reads FQNNGV. The CDR3 runs to 16 residues. The full variable domain, completed using reference TRBV11-2 and TRBJ2-3, is EAGVAQSPRYKIIEKRQSVAFWCNPISGHATLYWYQQILGQGPKLLIQFQNNGVVDDSQLPKDRFSAERLKGVDSTLKIQPAKLEDSAVYLCASSSRGSESTDTQYFGPGTRLTVL.

The chain employs TRBV6-2 or TRBV6-3 and TRBJ1-1, with D hard to call. V was pared by 8 bases and J by 4 bases, with 8 bases between. The V gene's germline CDR1 is MNHEY and CDR2 SVGEGT. The CDR3 extends over 11 amino acids. In DNA, the CDR3 is TGTGCCAGCGCAAGGAGCACTGAAGCTTTCTTT. Its translation is CASARSTEAFF.

This clonotype came up a few times. The chain combines TRBV24-1 with TRBJ2-3; 9 bases line up with TRBD1. The ends lost 9 bases at V and 3 bases at J; junction bases unmatched: 3. Germline assignment: CDR1 KGHDR and CDR2 SFDVKD. The CDR3 runs to 13 residues. The CDR3 DNA follows: TGTGCCACCGGAGGACAGGGGACAGATACGCAGTATTTT. This translates into CATGGQGTDTQYF.

This rearrangement joins TRBV20-1 to TRBJ2-3, with 8 bases fitting TRBD2. J lost 2 bases, V lost 5 bases, and 12 bases had no gene match. The CDR3 sequence is 16 residues long. CDR1 and CDR2 (germline): DFQATT, SNEGSKA (reference sequence). The DNA of the CDR3 is TGCAGTGCTCGTTTTGGCAGCGGGGGACCCACAGATACGCAGTATTTT. Amino acids: CSARFGSGGPTDTQYF.

This chain joins TRBV7-2 and TRBJ1-1, with a possible D match to TRBD1 (6 bases). From germline, CDR1 is SGHTA and CDR2 FQGNSA. Trimming stripped 3 bases from V and 4 bases from J, with 12 bases between. The CDR3 extends over 14 amino acids. The CDR3 spells CASSFQGFGTEAFF. Here the CDR3 DNA reads TGTGCCAGCAGCTTTCAGGGGTTCGGCACTGAAGCTTTCTTT.

The chain couples TRBV18 to TRBJ2-7; D is unresolved. Trimming shortened V by 5 bases and J by 6 bases, and 8 bases separated the two germline ends. The CDR3 is 11 amino acids. Germline V gene data show CDR1 as KGHSH and CDR2 as LQKENI. The CDR3 is CASSSSLEQYF. The DNA of the CDR3 is TGTGCCAGCTCATCTTCTCTCGAGCAGTACTTC.

This chain uses TRBV18 with TRBJ2-7; D perhaps matches TRBD2 (6 bases). The V end lost 2 bases, the J end lost 2 bases, and 13 bases lay between the germline ends. There are 15 residues in the CDR3. Germline V gives CDR1 KGHSH, CDR2 LQKENI. CDR3: CASSPGGTDTYEQYF. The CDR3 nucleotides are TGTGCCAGCTCACCAGGGGGGACCGACACCTACGAGCAGTACTTC.

This clonotype was counted a few times. V and J are TRBV4-1 and TRBJ1-4, with a tentative D call TRBD1 (5 bases). Trimming cost V 1 base and J 8 bases, with 17 bases left between them. Germline lookup yields CDR1 MGHRA and CDR2 YSYEKL. The CDR3 loop spans 16 amino acids. CDR3 nucleotide sequence: TGCGCCAGCAGCCAAGCTTACACAGTAGGACAAGAAAAACTGTTTTTT. Translating gives CASSQAYTVGQEKLFF.